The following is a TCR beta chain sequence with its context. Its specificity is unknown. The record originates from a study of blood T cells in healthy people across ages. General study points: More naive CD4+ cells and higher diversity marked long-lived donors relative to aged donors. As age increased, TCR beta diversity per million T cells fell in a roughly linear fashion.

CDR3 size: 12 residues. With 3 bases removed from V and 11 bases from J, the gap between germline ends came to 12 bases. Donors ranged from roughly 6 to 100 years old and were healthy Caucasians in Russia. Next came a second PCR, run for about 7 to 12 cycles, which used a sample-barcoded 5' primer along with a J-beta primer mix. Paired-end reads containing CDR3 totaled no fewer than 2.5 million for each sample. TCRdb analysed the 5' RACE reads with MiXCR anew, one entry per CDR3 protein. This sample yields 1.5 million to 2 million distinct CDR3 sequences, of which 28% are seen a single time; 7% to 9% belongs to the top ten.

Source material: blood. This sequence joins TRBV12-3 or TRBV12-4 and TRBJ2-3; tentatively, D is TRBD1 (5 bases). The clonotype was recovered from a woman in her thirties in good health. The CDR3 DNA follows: TGTGCCAGCAGTTTGGAGTTAACAGGGCAGTATTTT. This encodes CASSLELTGQYF.